Listed below are T cell receptor beta chains from one sample, sequenced in a study of blood T cell repertoires in COVID-19. Repertoires were generated with immunoSEQ multiplex PCR, while TCRdb's copy carries only in-frame clones and drops some. The table shows some 200,000 clones, with 70% to 85% occurring only once. The material sequenced was peripheral blood. The receptors here all came from a human donor in a cohort sampled during active COVID-19. The conserved cysteine and the conserved F or W are not part of the CDR3 here.

J gene | V gene | CDR3 protein
TRBJ1-1 | TRBV10-3 | ACQGANTEAF
TRBJ2-7 | TRBV10-3 | AIGSGLAGGNNYEQY
TRBJ1-4 | TRBV6-5 | ASKKQGTNEKLF
TRBJ2-5 | TRBV18 | ASSPRDIQETQY
TRBJ1-1 | TRBV18 | ASSPSTGSAEAF
TRBJ2-5 | TRBV5-5 | ASSLYGVQGAGQETQY
TRBJ2-1 | TRBV25-1 | ASSEYRTSGGNEQF
TRBJ2-3 | TRBV5-5 | ASSLGGRGSTDTQY
TRBJ2-1 | TRBV5-1 | ASSLVVSYNEQF
TRBJ2-5 | TRBV11-2 | ASSLDVGTQY
TRBJ2-1 | TRBV4-2 | ASSLRDDDYNEQF
TRBJ2-3 | TRBV12-5 | ASGLGSSGKSDTQY
TRBJ1-2 | TRBV19 | ASSINRGQGLYGYT
TRBJ2-3 | TRBV19 | ASSIPGLAGRYTDTQY
TRBJ1-1 | TRBV7-6 | ASSAGTGYQAF
TRBJ2-2 | TRBV9 | ASSPRVPQGSGELF
TRBJ1-6 | TRBV5-1 | ASSLGQNSPLH
TRBJ2-5 | TRBV7-2 | ASSSAGVAETQY
TRBJ2-3 | TRBV14 | ASSVHRGRTDTQY
TRBJ1-3 | TRBV4-2 | ASSQYGQGVNTIY
TRBJ2-3 | TRBV27 | ASQTLGDRRKDTQY
TRBJ2-5 | TRBV18 | ASSPPRETQY
TRBJ1-1 | TRBV6-5 | ASRDGEGPGTEAF
TRBJ2-1 | TRBV3-1/TRBV3-2 | ASSQRREGGEQF
TRBJ1-1 | TRBV20-1 | SASQGSTEAF
TRBJ2-7 | TRBV15 | ATSPRGQGDGEQY
TRBJ2-7 | TRBV5-1 | ASSGATGGLYEQY
TRBJ1-1 | TRBV5-1 | ASSLTGNTEAF
TRBJ2-7 | TRBV28 | ASSFNYEQY
TRBJ2-3 | TRBV5-1 | ASSLPGTYTQY
TRBJ2-1 | TRBV7-2 | ASSLAGLPDNEQF
TRBJ2-7 | TRBV7-7 | ASSLSFSYEQY
TRBJ1-6 | TRBV6-1 | ASSGDRAGFYHSPLH
TRBJ2-1 | TRBV14 | ASSQGQGSYNEQF
TRBJ2-7 | TRBV29-1 | SVVWQGAFEQY
TRBJ2-1 | TRBV18 | ASSRPGGGYNEQF
TRBJ2-7 | TRBV28 | ASRSLAGGKFYEQY
TRBJ2-7 | TRBV21-1 | ASSGYPGSYEQY
TRBJ2-7 | TRBV5-1 | ASTIDQREQY
TRBJ2-3 | TRBV2 | ASSGWASGALTDTQY
TRBJ2-6 | TRBV19 | ASSFGQGINVLT
TRBJ2-1 | TRBV30 | AWTAGSSYNEQF
TRBJ1-1 | TRBV6-5 | ASSNQQGNTEAF
TRBJ2-7 | TRBV27 | AIGTGKAYEQY
TRBJ2-2 | TRBV10-2 | ASSDPRGGTGELF
TRBJ1-2 | TRBV5-1 | ASSPQTGNYGYT
TRBJ2-1 | TRBV6-5 | ASGRDSSYNEQF
TRBJ2-5 | TRBV7-9 | ASSFDSPETQY
TRBJ2-2 | TRBV28 | ASSPLPGMTGELF